This entry lists 6 T cell receptor beta chains sequenced from one sample in a study of T cell clonality in common variable immunodeficiency. Profiled with immunoSEQ multiplex PCR; TCRdb holds only in-frame clones, not every one. Observed in the sample are tens of thousands of clones, none of them singletons. The sequenced material came from peripheral blood mononuclear cells. Source of these receptors: a person aged 18-70 years in good health.

This clone has at least ten counts. With the read ending 3 residues before the CDR3 end, the germline J gene is used to fill in that end. The chain links TRBV7-3 to TRBJ2-3, with D hard to call. V gave up 5 bases and J gave up 4 bases, with 10 bases separating them. There are 13 residues in the CDR3. Germline V CDR1 and CDR2: SGHTA, FQGTGA. CDR3 bases read: TGTGCCAGCAGCCCAGGAGACGCAGATACG. This codes for CASSPGDADT. The full CDR3 protein reads CASSPGDADTQYF. The whole variable domain, remainder taken from reference TRBV7-3 and TRBJ2-3, is GAGVSQTPSNKVTEKGKYVELRCDPISGHTALYWYRQSLGQGPEFLIYFQGTGAADDSGLPNDRFFAVRPEGSVSTLKIQRTERGDSAVYLCASSPGDADTQYFGPGTRLTVL.

This clone was seen repeatedly, ten times or more. The read ends 3 residues shy of where the CDR3 ends; the end is completed using the germline J gene. V is TRBV7-8 and J is TRBJ2-3, with 14 bases lining up with TRBD2. Germline-derived CDR1 and CDR2 are SGHVS and FQNEAQ. After removal of 5 bases from V and 6 bases from J, the junction contained 7 bases not matched to a gene. The CDR3 is made up of 16 amino acids. The CDR3 sequence is CASSTPTSGRGDTQYF. The part of the CDR3 DNA that was read is TGTGCCAGCAGCACCCCGACTAGCGGGAGGGGGGATACG.

This clone was picked up many times. The read terminates 3 residues before the CDR3 end, so the remaining end is supplied by the germline J gene. The chain is built from TRBV20-1 and TRBJ2-1; no firm D call. Germline CDR1 is DFQATT and CDR2 is SNEGSKA (reference sequence). Trimming pared 4 bases from V and 4 bases from J, leaving 20 bases between. CDR3 length equals 16 residues. CDR3 DNA (partial): TGCAGTGCTACCCCTACAACTACGAGCTTATACAATGAG. Translating gives CSATPTTTSLYNE. The full CDR3 protein reads CSATPTTTSLYNEQFF.

This clone came up many times. Read sequence stops 3 residues before the CDR3 end, and the germline J gene provides the missing end. The chain employs TRBV6-4 and TRBJ2-3; 10 nucleotides agree with TRBD1. The CDR3 sequence is 15 residues long. Germline assignment: CDR1 MRHNA and CDR2 SNTAGT. V lost 2 bases and J lost 4; bases outside the gene matches: 3. Partial CDR3 DNA: TGTGCCAGCAGTGACGGGACAGGGGAGGCAGATACG. Translation gives CASSDGTGEADT. The whole CDR3 sequence reads CASSDGTGEADTQYF.

Comment on this clone: Read sequence stops 3 residues before the CDR3 end, and the germline J gene provides the missing end. The V gene is TRBV20-1, the J gene TRBJ1-5, with 11 bases lining up with TRBD1. The trim removed 6 bases at V and 4 bases at J, leaving 5 bases unmatched. This CDR3 spans 14 amino acids. Germline assignment: CDR1 DFQATT and CDR2 SNEGSKA (reference sequence). CDR3 residues: CSARGTGGNQPQHF. Partial CDR3 DNA: TGCAGTGCCCGCGGGACAGGGGGTAATCAGCCC.

This clone turned up a few times. A read error may account for a junction end that differs from germline. Sequencing ends 3 residues short of the CDR3 end; the germline J gene provides the rest. The chain couples TRBV18 to TRBJ1-1; D gene uncertain. Germline CDR1 reads KGHSH; CDR2 reads LQKENI. There are 13 residues in the CDR3. Incomplete CDR3 DNA: TGTGCCAACTCATCTGGAAGCACAGATACG. As protein: CANSSGSTDT. The whole CDR3 sequence is CANSSGSTDTAFF.